These 7 T cell receptor beta chains came from one sample sequenced in a study of patients and donors after allogeneic stem cell transplantation (TCRdb year 2020). The method was RT-PCR. The instrument given in TCRdb is NextSeq 550. Using fastp trimming at Q25 and MiXCR clonotype assembly, TCRdb reanalyzed the public sequencing data and kept in-frame beta chains. Rows with one shared CDR3 protein collapse into an entry with the most common genes and DNA. The sample contains some 880,000 distinct CDR3 sequences, 18% of them found a single time. 5% to 7.5% of the sample is in the top ten clones. Sequenced sample: blood, either unsorted or a sorted T cell fraction (not recorded which). The receptors were sampled from a human donor who was either an allogeneic HSCT recipient or a stem cell or donor lymphocyte infusion donor (not recorded which). It is not recorded whose cells these are; they may come from a transplant donor.

The chain employs TRBV5-1 and TRBJ2-2; D gene unclear. V was pared by 2 bases and J by 2 bases, with 10 bases between. The CDR3 sequence is 15 residues long. Germline V lookup: CDR1 SGHRS, CDR2 YFSETQ. The CDR3 sequence is CASSLGGYNTGELFF. In DNA form, the CDR3 reads TGCGCCAGCAGCTTAGGCGGTTATAACACCGGGGAGCTGTTTTTT.

This clonotype has a handful of counts. CDR3 DNA: TGTGCCAGCAGTCCGGAGAATTTGGACTACGAGCAGTACTTC. It yields the protein CASSPENLDYEQYF. The gene calls are TRBV12-3 or TRBV12-4 and TRBJ2-7, with D hard to call. The V end was cut by 5 bases, the J end by 3 bases, with 14 bases between. The CDR3 has 14 amino acids.

The genes are TRBV12-3 or TRBV12-4 and TRBJ1-1, with 7 bases that match TRBD1. The CDR3 totals 14 residues. J was trimmed by 0 bases and V by 5 bases; bases with no gene match: 3. The CDR3 nucleotides are TGTGCCAGCAGTAAGGGACAGATGAACACTGAAGCTTTCTTT. Translation gives CASSKGQMNTEAFF.

This clonotype was counted only a few times. J is TRBJ2-7 and V is TRBV3-1; 7 bases agree with TRBD2. V trimming: 0 bases; J trimming: 7 bases; junction bases outside the gene matches: 9. Germline V gene data show CDR1 as LGHDT and CDR2 as YNNKEL (reference sequence). The length of the CDR3 is 15 residues. The CDR3, as DNA: TGTGCCAGCAGCCAAGACGGGGGAGGGCCAGGGGAGCAGTACTTC. Protein: CASSQDGGGPGEQYF.

This clonotype showed up many times. This chain joins TRBV29-1 and TRBJ2-7; possibly TRBD1 for D (5 bases). Trimming cost V 4 bases and J 2 bases, with 9 bases left between them. The V gene's germline CDR1 is SQVTM and CDR2 ANQGSEA. There are 12 residues in the CDR3. This CDR3 is CSVGTNAYEQYF. Here the CDR3 DNA reads TGCAGCGTTGGGACAAATGCCTACGAGCAGTACTTC.

This clonotype has more than one count but fewer than ten. The genes are TRBV28 and TRBJ2-7; D remains ambiguous. The V gene's germline CDR1 is MDHEN and CDR2 SYDVKM. The CDR3 runs 13 residues. Trimming removed 3 bases from V and 1 base from J, with 7 bases in between. CDR3 DNA sequence: TGTGCCAGCAGTTTGAGATATTCCTACGAGCAGTACTTC. Translated, it gives CASSLRYSYEQYF.

This chain links TRBV7-2 with TRBJ2-3, with D unclear. Per germline, CDR1 SGHTA and CDR2 FQGNSA. The V end lost 0 bases, the J end lost 7 bases, and 14 bases lay between the germline ends. The CDR3 runs 15 residues. The DNA of the CDR3 is TGTGCCAGCAGCTTAGCGGCCTCCCTAGGGAATACGCAGTATTTT. This translates into CASSLAASLGNTQYF. Based on the CDR3 plus reference TRBV7-2 and TRBJ2-3, the full variable domain is GAGVSQSPSNKVTEKGKDVELRCDPISGHTALYWYRQSLGQGLEFLIYFQGNSAPDKSGLPSDRFSAERTGGSVSTLTIQRTQQEDSAVYLCASSLAASLGNTQYFGPGTRLTVL.